These T cell receptor beta chains were read from a single sample in a study of CD8 T cells in ankylosing spondylitis. TCRdb itself ran the 5' RACE reads through MiXCR, one entry per CDR3 protein. The data show around 150,000 distinct CDR3 sequences, 18% seen once. Sequenced sample: blood, either unsorted or a sorted T cell fraction (not recorded which). All receptors derive from a male donor with ankylosing spondylitis or in good health (not recorded which). CDR3s include the opening cysteine and the closing phenylalanine or tryptophan. The D gene is left open where the match is weak. Size tells how often a clone was seen (once, few, many) or the class of an expanded clone, and some rows leave it out.

V gene	clone size	J gene	D gene	CDR3 protein	CDR3 DNA
TRBV24-1	-	TRBJ2-1	TRBD1	CATSDSLRQGREFF	TGTGCCACCAGTGATTCCCTTCGACAGGGACGAGAGTTCTTC
TRBV5-1	many	TRBJ2-7	-	CASSLEGSTYYEQYF	TGCGCCAGCAGCTTGGAAGGGAGCACCTACTACGAGCAGTACTTC
TRBV2	-	TRBJ2-2	-	CARSGPTGELFF	TGTGCCAGGAGTGGGCCGACCGGGGAGCTGTTTTTT
TRBV4-1	-	TRBJ2-1	TRBD2	CASSQDWTSVAITYNEQFF	TGCGCCAGCAGCCAAGACTGGACTAGCGTGGCAATAACCTACAATGAGCAGTTCTTC
TRBV24-1	-	TRBJ2-1	TRBD2	CATSDFAGETYNEQFF	TGTGCCACCAGTGATTTCGCGGGAGAAACCTACAATGAGCAGTTCTTC
TRBV5-1	-	TRBJ2-3	-	CVSSLSQGADTQYF	TGCGTCAGCAGCTTGTCCCAGGGCGCAGATACGCAGTATTTT
TRBV7-9	few	TRBJ2-1	TRBD2	CASSSPGLAYEQFF	TGTGCCAGCAGCTCTCCGGGACTAGCCTATGAGCAGTTCTTC
TRBV29-1	many	TRBJ2-5	-	CSVNVGETQYF	TGCAGCGTCAACGTAGGAGAGACCCAGTACTTC
TRBV5-1	many	TRBJ2-1	-	CASSFFETYNEQFF	TGCGCCAGCAGCTTCTTCGAGACCTACAATGAGCAGTTCTTC
TRBV12-3/TRBV12-4	few	TRBJ2-3	-	CASSFQDTDTQYF	TGTGCCAGCAGTTTTCAGGACACAGATACGCAGTATTTT
TRBV4-2	many	TRBJ1-4	-	CASNNGLRDEKLFF	TGTGCCAGCAATAACGGACTTAGGGATGAAAAACTGTTTTTT
TRBV24-1	many	TRBJ2-7	TRBD2	CATSDPGGGYEQYF	TGTGCCACCAGTGACCCCGGGGGGGGCTACGAGCAGTACTTC